Presented here are 14 T cell receptor beta chains from one specimen sequenced in a study of OX40 agonist ivuxolimab in advanced cancers. Library preparation employed the immunoSEQ multiplex PCR assay. In its TCRdb copy, this immuneACCESS table keeps in-frame sequences only and misses some clones. Where compared with another copy, unresolved V genes explain less than half of these, and the others have no known cause. In all, the sample holds more than 12,000 clones, and about four fifths of those were seen once. Roughly 35% of the sample goes to the ten largest clones. The starting material was CD4+ or CD8+ T cells sorted from blood, obtained in a trial of the OX40 agonist ivuxolimab. The receptors here all came from an adult with an advanced solid tumor such as melanoma, head and neck, liver or kidney cancer.

As to this clone: A much larger clone lies a single base off, so this may be a read error. The chain employs TRBV4-2 and TRBJ2-1; D is ambiguous. Germline V gene data show CDR1 as LGHNA and CDR2 as YNFKEQ. The V end lost 4 bases, the J end lost 4 bases, and 11 bases lay between the germline ends. The CDR3 contains 14 residues. The CDR3 is CASSRLTEYNEQFF. The CDR3 nucleotides read TGTGCCAGCAGCCGCCTGACGGAGTACAATGAGCAGTTCTTC.

The chain has TRBV7-8 and TRBJ1-1; D is undetermined. CDR3 size: 14 residues. V dropped 2 bases and J dropped 0 bases, with 7 bases sitting between them. Germline V CDR1 and CDR2: SGHVS, FQNEAQ. The CDR3 sequence is CASSLSGLNTEAFF. CDR3 nucleotide sequence: TGTGCCAGCAGCTTAAGTGGGTTGAACACTGAAGCTTTCTTT.

This clone was counted between two and nine times. The chain joins TRBV6-9 to TRBJ2-1; 10 bases match TRBD1. The CDR3 is 14 residues long. The J segment lost 8 bases and the V segment lost 3 bases, leaving 4 bases of the junction unmatched. Germline CDR1 reads MNHGY; CDR2 reads SVAAGI. The CDR3 nucleotides read TGTGCCAGCAGTTACGCGACAGGGGGCGATGAGCAGTTCTTC. It encodes CASSYATGGDEQFF.

The table lists this clone with a few counts. CDR3 DNA: TGTGCCAGCAGTTATGTAGCGGGAGGGTCCTACGAGCAGTACTTC. Protein: CASSYVAGGSYEQYF. This chain joins TRBV6-6 and TRBJ2-7, with 11 positions matching TRBD2. Germline loops: CDR1 MNHNY, CDR2 SVGAGI (reference sequence). The CDR3 spans 15 residues. J gave up 1 base and V 3 bases, and 2 bases lay outside the gene matches.

V is TRBV21-1 and J is TRBJ2-7; the tabulated D call, TRBD1, remains unverified against the DNA. TRBV21-1 is designated a pseudogene. The CDR3 is 15 amino acids. CDR3 residues: CASSKGIGQGHEQYF. For the CDR3, the DNA is TGTGCCAGCAGCAAAGGTATCGGACAGGGCCACGAGCAGTACTTC.

The chain combines TRBV6-1 with TRBJ1-2, with D unclear. Looked up from germline, CDR1 is MNHNS and CDR2 is SASEGT. The V end was cut by 2 bases, the J end by 2 bases, with 15 bases between. The CDR3 has 16 residues. CDR3 sequence (DNA): TGTGCCAGCAGTGAACAGACTTCTATGGGAAACTATGGCTACACCTTC. Its translation: CASSEQTSMGNYGYTF.

By proportion, this clone is medium-sized. The genes are TRBV7-9 and TRBJ2-7; 9 bases line up with TRBD1. In germline, CDR1 is SEHNR, CDR2 FQNEAQ (reference sequence). With 5 bases clipped from V and 0 bases from J, the junction kept 8 bases outside the gene matches. The CDR3 is 16 residues long. CDR3 DNA: TGTGCCAGCAGCACCACAGGGGGCGAAAGCTCCTACGAGCAGTACTTC. Translated: CASSTTGGESSYEQYF. The full variable domain, in which reference TRBV7-9 and TRBJ2-7 provide the parts outside the CDR3, is DTGVSQNPRHKITKRGQNVTFRCDPISEHNRLYWYRQTLGQGPEFLTYFQNEAQLEKSRLLSDRFSAERPKGSFSTLEIQRTEQGDSAMYLCASSTTGGESSYEQYFGPGTRLTVT.

V gene TRBV5-6 combines with J gene TRBJ2-7; D might be TRBD2 (6 bases). The CDR3 loop spans 15 amino acids. Germline CDR1 and CDR2: SGHDT and YYEEEE. Trimming shortened V by 4 bases and J by 2 bases, and 16 bases separated the two germline ends. CDR3 loop: CASSDAGTRTYEQYF. CDR3 bases: TGTGCCAGCAGCGATGCGGGGACCAGAACCTACGAGCAGTACTTC. The variable domain in full, completed from reference TRBV5-6 and TRBJ2-7, reads DAGVTQSPTHLIKTRGQQVTLRCSPKSGHDTVSWYQQALGQGPQFIFQYYEEEERQRGNFPDRFSGHQFPNYSSELNVNALLLGDSALYLCASSDAGTRTYEQYFGPGTRLTVT.

Within the sample, this clone is medium-sized. V is TRBV7-8 and J is TRBJ2-1; D is possibly TRBD2 (5 bases). With 5 bases removed from V and 7 bases from J, the gap between germline ends came to 15 bases. Germline V gene data show CDR1 as SGHVS and CDR2 as FQNEAQ. The CDR3 is made up of 14 amino acids. The CDR3 sequence: CASSGRLFWNEQFF. CDR3 in DNA: TGTGCCAGCAGCGGGCGACTATTTTGGAATGAGCAGTTCTTC.

This clone came up once. V usage is TRBV11-2 and J usage is TRBJ2-7; no reliable D call. Germline-derived CDR1 and CDR2 are SGHAT and FQNNGV. The CDR3 has 10 residues. V was trimmed by 5 bases and J by 4 bases, leaving 3 bases between them. The CDR3 DNA is TGTGCCAGCAGCGATTACGAGCAGTACTTC. Translation gives CASSDYEQYF.

The chain recombines TRBV4-3 with TRBJ1-1, with TRBD1 as a possible D gene (6 bases). CDR3 length: 15 amino acids. V was shortened by 0 bases and J by 10 bases, with 18 bases between the two germline ends. Germline assignment: CDR1 LGHNA and CDR2 YSLEER. The CDR3 coding sequence is TGCGCCAGCAGCCAAGATTCGTCAGGGGCGTCGAGAGCTTTCTTT. It yields the protein CASSQDSSGASRAFF.

The CDR3 DNA sequence: TGTGCCAGCAGCTTAGGATTTCAGGGGGGGACTGAAGCTTTCTTT. Translated: CASSLGFQGGTEAFF. The chain is built from TRBV7-9 and TRBJ1-1; the match to TRBD1 covers 7 bases. The V gene end was trimmed by 1 base and the J gene end by 5 bases; junction bases not matched to a gene: 7. The CDR3 is 15 residues long. From germline, CDR1 is SEHNR and CDR2 FQNEAQ (reference sequence).

This clone was seen a handful of times. The chain couples TRBV27 to TRBJ2-7; D remains ambiguous. There are 13 residues in the CDR3. Germline-derived CDR1 and CDR2 are MNHEY and SMNVEV (reference sequence). Trimming took off 4 bases at V and 2 bases at J, with 9 bases between the two ends. This CDR3 is CASSYRAPYEQYF. The CDR3 DNA sequence: TGTGCCAGCAGTTATAGGGCTCCCTACGAGCAGTACTTC.

The chain is built from TRBV11-2 and TRBJ1-1; D call uncertain. Germline loops: CDR1 SGHAT, CDR2 FQNNGV. The CDR3 sequence is 13 residues long. Trimming removed 3 bases from V and 5 bases from J, with 10 bases in between. The CDR3 DNA follows: TGTGCCAGCAGCTTGACCGTGAGGACTGAAGCTTTCTTT. It codes for CASSLTVRTEAFF.